This T cell receptor beta chain was sequenced during a study of blood T cell repertoires in COVID-19. Under the authors' procedure: Nucleated cell number was recorded as an estimate derived from reference gene primer amplification. Profiled with immunoSEQ multiplex PCR; TCRdb holds only in-frame clones, not every one. V, J and clone size are those of that table, while D and trimming were read from the DNA. The table includes some 320,000 clones, 85% detected once. The specimen was peripheral blood. This sequence originates from a human donor in a cohort sampled during active COVID-19.

The CDR3 coding sequence is TGCGCCAGCCAACCTTCGACTAGCGGCCCCTACGAGCAGTACTTC. Encoded protein: CASQPSTSGPYEQYF. The chain couples TRBV4-1 to TRBJ2-7; 9 bases match TRBD2. The CDR3 contains 15 residues. V was clipped by 8 bases and J by 2 bases; unmatched bases: 10. Germline V gives CDR1 MGHRA, CDR2 YSYEKL.